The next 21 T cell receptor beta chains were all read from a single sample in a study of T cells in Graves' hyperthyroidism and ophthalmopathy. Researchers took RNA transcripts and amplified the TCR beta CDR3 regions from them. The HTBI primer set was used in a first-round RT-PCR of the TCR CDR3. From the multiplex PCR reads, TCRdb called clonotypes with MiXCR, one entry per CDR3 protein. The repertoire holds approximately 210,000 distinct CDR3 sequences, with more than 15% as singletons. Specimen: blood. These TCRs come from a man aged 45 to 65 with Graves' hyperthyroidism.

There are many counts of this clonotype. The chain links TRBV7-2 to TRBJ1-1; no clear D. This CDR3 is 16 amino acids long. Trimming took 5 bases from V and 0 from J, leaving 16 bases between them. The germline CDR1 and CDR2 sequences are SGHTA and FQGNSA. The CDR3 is CASSQEGSVVNTEAFF. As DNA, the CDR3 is TGTGCCAGCAGCCAGGAGGGTTCAGTTGTGAACACTGAAGCTTTCTTT.

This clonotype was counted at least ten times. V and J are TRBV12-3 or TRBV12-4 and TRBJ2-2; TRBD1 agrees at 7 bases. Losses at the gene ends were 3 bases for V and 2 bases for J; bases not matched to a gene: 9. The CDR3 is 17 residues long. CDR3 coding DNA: TGTGCCAGCAGTTTTTCCCCAGGGGGAATAAACACCGGGGAGCTGTTTTTT. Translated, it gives CASSFSPGGINTGELFF.

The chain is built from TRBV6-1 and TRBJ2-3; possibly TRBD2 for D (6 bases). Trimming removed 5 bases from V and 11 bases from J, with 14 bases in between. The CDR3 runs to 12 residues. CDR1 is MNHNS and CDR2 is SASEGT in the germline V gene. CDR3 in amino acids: CASSFPGLGQYF. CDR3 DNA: TGTGCCAGCAGTTTCCCGGGACTCGGGCAGTATTTT.

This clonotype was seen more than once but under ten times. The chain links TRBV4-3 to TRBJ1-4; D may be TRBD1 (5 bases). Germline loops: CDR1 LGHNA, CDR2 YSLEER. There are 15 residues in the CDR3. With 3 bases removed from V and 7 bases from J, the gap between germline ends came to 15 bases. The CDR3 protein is CASSHLLGAGEKLFF. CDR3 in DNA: TGCGCCAGCAGCCACCTATTAGGGGCCGGTGAAAAACTGTTTTTT.

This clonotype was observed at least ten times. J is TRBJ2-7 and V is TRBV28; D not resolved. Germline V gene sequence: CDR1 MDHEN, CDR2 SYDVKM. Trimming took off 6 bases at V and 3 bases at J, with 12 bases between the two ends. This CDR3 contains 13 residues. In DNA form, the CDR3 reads TGTGCCAGCAGCTTCCGTATTAGCTACGAGCAGTACTTC. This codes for CASSFRISYEQYF.

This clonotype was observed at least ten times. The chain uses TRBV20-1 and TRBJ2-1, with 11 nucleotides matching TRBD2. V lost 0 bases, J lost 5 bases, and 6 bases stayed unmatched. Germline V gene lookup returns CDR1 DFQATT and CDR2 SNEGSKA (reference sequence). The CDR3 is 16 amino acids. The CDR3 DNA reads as TGCAGTGCTAGAGATCTAGTACTAGCGGGAGACAATGAGCAGTTCTTC. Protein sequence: CSARDLVLAGDNEQFF.

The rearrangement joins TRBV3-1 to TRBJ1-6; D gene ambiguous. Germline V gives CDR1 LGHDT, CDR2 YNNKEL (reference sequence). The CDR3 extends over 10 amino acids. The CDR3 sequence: CAAGYSPLHF. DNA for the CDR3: TGTGCGGCCGGTTATTCACCCCTCCACTTT.

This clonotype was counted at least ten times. This CDR3 reads CASSLIAGGHGEQYF. CDR3 bases: TGTGCCAGCAGCCTTATAGCGGGAGGCCACGGCGAGCAGTACTTC. The chain carries TRBV6-2 or TRBV6-3 and TRBJ2-7; 10 bases match TRBD2. The CDR3 is 15 amino acids. Trimming took 6 bases from V and 6 from J; bases not matched to a gene: 11. Germline lookup yields CDR1 MNHEY and CDR2 SVGEGT.

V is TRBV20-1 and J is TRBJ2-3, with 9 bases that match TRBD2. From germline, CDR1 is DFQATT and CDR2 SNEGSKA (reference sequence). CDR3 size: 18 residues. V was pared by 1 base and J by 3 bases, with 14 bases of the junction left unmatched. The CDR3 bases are TGCAGTGCTAGAGCACGCCTAGCGGGAAGGTCGCCAACAGATACGCAGTATTTT. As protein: CSARARLAGRSPTDTQYF.

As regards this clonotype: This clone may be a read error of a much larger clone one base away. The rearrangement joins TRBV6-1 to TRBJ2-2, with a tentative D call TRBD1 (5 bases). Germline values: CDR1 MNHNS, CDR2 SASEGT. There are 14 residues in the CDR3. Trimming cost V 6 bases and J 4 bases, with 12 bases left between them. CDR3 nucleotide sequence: TGTGCCAGCAGCGGACACGAGAGCACCGGGGAGCTGTTTTTT. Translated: CASSGHESTGELFF.

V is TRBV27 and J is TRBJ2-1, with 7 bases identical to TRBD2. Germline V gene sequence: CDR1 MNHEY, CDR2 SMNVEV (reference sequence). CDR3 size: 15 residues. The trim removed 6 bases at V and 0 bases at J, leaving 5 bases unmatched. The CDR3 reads CASSLTGGSYNEQFF. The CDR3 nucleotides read TGTGCCAGCAGCCTTACGGGGGGCTCCTACAATGAGCAGTTCTTC.

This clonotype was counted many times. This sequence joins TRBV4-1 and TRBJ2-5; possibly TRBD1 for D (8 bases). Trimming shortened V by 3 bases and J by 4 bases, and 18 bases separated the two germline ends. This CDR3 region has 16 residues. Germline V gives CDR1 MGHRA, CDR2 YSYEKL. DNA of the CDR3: TGCGCCAGCAGCCAGGTAGCGACAGGGGAGGGAGAGACCCAGTACTTC. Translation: CASSQVATGEGETQYF.

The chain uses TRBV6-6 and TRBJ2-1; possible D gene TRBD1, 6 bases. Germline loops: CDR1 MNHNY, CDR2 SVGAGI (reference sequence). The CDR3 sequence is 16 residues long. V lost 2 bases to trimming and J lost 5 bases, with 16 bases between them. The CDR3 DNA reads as TGTGCCAGCAGTTACGGTAGGGGACATAGCAACAATGAGCAGTTCTTC. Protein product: CASSYGRGHSNNEQFF.

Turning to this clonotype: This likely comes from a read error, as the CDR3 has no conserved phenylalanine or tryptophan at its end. CDR3: CASRGLAASGELFL. CDR3 nucleotides: TGCGCCAGCCGGGGACTAGCAGCGTCCGGGGAGCTGTTTCTT. This chain links TRBV5-1 with TRBJ2-2; 9 positions match TRBD2. This CDR3 contains 14 residues. Germline V gives CDR1 SGHRS, CDR2 YFSETQ. With 7 bases clipped from V and 6 bases from J, the junction kept 7 bases outside the gene matches.

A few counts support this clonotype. As DNA, the CDR3 is TGCGCCAGCAGCTTGGGAGGTATGACGGATAATTCACCCCTCCACTTT. The encoded protein is CASSLGGMTDNSPLHF. This rearrangement joins TRBV5-1 to TRBJ1-6, with no clear D. Looked up from germline, CDR1 is SGHRS and CDR2 is YFSETQ. V was trimmed by 0 bases and J by 5 bases, leaving 12 bases between them. The CDR3 extends over 16 amino acids.

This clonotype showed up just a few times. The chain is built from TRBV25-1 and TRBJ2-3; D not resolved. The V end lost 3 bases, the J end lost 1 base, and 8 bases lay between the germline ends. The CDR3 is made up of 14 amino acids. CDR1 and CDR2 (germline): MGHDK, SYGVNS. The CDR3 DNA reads TGTGCCAGCAGTGATCCCAGAGGCACAGATACGCAGTATTTT. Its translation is CASSDPRGTDTQYF.

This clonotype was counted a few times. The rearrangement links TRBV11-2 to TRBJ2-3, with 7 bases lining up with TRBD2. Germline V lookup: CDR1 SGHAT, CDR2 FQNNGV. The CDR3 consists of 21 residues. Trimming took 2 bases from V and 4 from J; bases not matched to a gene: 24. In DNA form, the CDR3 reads TGTGCCAGCAGCTTATTCTTTCGTCTTGGGGGAGGGCGGAATCCCCCAGATACGCAGTATTTT. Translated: CASSLFFRLGGGRNPPDTQYF.

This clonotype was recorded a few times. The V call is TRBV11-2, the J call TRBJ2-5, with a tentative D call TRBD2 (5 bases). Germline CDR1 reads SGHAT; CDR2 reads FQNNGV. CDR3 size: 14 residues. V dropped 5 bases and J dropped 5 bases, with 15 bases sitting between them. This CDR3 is CASSRRRERETQYF. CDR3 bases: TGTGCCAGCAGCCGCCGACGAGAGCGGGAGACCCAGTACTTC.

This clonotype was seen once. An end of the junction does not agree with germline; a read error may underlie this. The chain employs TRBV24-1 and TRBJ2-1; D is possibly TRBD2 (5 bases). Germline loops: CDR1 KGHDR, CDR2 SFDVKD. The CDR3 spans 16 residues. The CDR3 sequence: CATSDLASHSYNEQSF. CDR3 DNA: TGTGCCACCAGTGATTTAGCTAGCCACTCCTACAATGAGCAGTCCTTC.

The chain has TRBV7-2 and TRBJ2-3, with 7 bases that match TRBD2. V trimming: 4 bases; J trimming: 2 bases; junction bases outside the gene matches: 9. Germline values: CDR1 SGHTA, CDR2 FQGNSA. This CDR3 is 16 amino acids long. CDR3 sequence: CASSSISGLYTDTQYF. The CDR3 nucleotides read TGTGCCAGCAGCTCCATTAGCGGGTTATACACAGATACGCAGTATTTT.

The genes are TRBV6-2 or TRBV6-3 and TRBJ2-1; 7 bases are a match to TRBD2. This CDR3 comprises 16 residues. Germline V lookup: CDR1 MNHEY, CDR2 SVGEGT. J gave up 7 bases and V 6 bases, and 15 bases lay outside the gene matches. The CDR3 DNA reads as TGTGCCAGCAGCCAGCCCTTGGGGGGGGAGGGGAATGAGCAGTTCTTC. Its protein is CASSQPLGGEGNEQFF.